Presented here are 28 T cell receptor beta chains from one specimen sequenced in a study of blood T cells in healthy people across ages. With a J-beta primer mix and a sample-barcoded 5' primer, a second PCR ran roughly 6 to 12 cycles. MiXCR was run by TCRdb on the 5' RACE reads, yielding one entry per CDR3 protein. The data show 1.5 million to 2 million distinct CDR3 sequences, over 25% seen once. Sequencing was carried out using blood. The receptor set was obtained from a woman in her 30s in good health.

The chain uses TRBV7-2 and TRBJ1-2; unclear D gene. Germline values: CDR1 SGHTA, CDR2 FQGNSA. The CDR3 loop spans 16 amino acids. The V end lost 5 bases, the J end lost 11 bases, and 27 bases lay between the germline ends. The CDR3 reads CASSLGALKAGFGYTF. In DNA form, the CDR3 reads TGTGCCAGCAGCCTAGGAGCCCTAAAGGCTGGGTTTGGGTACACCTTC.

This clonotype occurred a few times. The chain joins TRBV7-9 to TRBJ2-3; 7 bases are a match to TRBD1. The CDR3 loop spans 16 amino acids. V lost 4 bases to trimming and J lost 0 bases; unmatched junction nucleotides: 7. Germline V lookup: CDR1 SEHNR, CDR2 FQNEAQ (reference sequence). DNA for the CDR3: TGTGCCAGCAGCTCCTCAAAGACAGGGAGCACAGATACGCAGTATTTT. Its protein product is CASSSSKTGSTDTQYF.

This sequence joins TRBV21-1 and TRBJ1-1; TRBD1, the D gene given by the table, was not confirmed from the DNA. TRBV21-1 is a pseudogene. The CDR3 is 12 residues long. CDR3 loop: CASSTQRREAFF. The CDR3 DNA reads TGTGCCAGCAGCACCCAACGGCGCGAAGCTTTCTTT.

In this sample, this clonotype turned up once. One junction end disagrees with the germline gene, perhaps due to a read error. The chain has TRBV5-1 and TRBJ1-1; 7 nucleotides line up with TRBD1. The CDR3 consists of 16 residues. Looked up from germline, CDR1 is SGHRS and CDR2 is YFSETQ. The CDR3 DNA sequence: TGCCCCAGTAGCATTTCAGGGGGGAACATGAACACTGAAGCTTTCTTT. This encodes CPSSISGGNMNTEAFF.

The chain links TRBV7-9 to TRBJ2-4; 7 bases line up with TRBD1. The CDR3 is 15 residues long. Losses at the gene ends were 5 bases for V and 13 bases for J; bases not matched to a gene: 17. Germline V gene sequence: CDR1 SEHNR, CDR2 FQNEAQ (reference sequence). In nucleotides, the CDR3 is TGTGCCAGCAGCGGACAGGCGAGCTCCTACAATGAGCAGTACTTC. It specifies CASSGQASSYNEQYF.

This chain connects TRBV7-2 to TRBJ2-7; no clear D. Trimming shortened V by 2 bases and J by 5 bases, and 10 bases separated the two germline ends. Germline assignment: CDR1 SGHTA and CDR2 FQGNSA. The CDR3 is 13 residues long. As DNA, the CDR3 is TGTGCCAGCAGCTTACCGGGTTTTCACGAGCAGTACTTC. Protein product: CASSLPGFHEQYF.

The V gene is TRBV20-1, the J gene TRBJ1-1; possible D gene TRBD1, 6 bases. Between the trimmed V and J ends, which lost 3 bases and 5 bases, there was a span of 19 bases. The CDR3 totals 15 residues. Germline CDR1 DFQATT, CDR2 SNEGSKA (reference sequence). The CDR3, as DNA: TGCAGTGCTAGTCGTCCCGGGGGGCCGGGGACTGAAGCTTTCTTT. The encoded protein is CSASRPGGPGTEAFF.

The chain uses TRBV15 and TRBJ2-2; perhaps D is TRBD1 or TRBD2 (5 bases each). CDR3 length: 16 residues. The V end was cut by 0 bases, the J end by 7 bases, with 15 bases between. Germline values: CDR1 LNHNV, CDR2 YYDKDF (reference sequence). The CDR3 DNA sequence: TGTGCCACCAGCAGAGATCGTCGAGGGGCGGGCGGGGAGCTGTTTTTT. It specifies CATSRDRRGAGGELFF.

CDR3: CASSWGPGSGGNYEQYF. CDR3 bases: TGTGCCAGCAGTTGGGGACCGGGATCGGGGGGGAACTACGAGCAGTACTTC. This chain joins TRBV27 and TRBJ2-7; 8 bases fit TRBD2. This CDR3 is built from 17 residues. V was pared by 4 bases and J by 3 bases, with 14 bases of the junction left unmatched. Germline lookup yields CDR1 MNHEY and CDR2 SMNVEV (reference sequence).

This rearrangement joins TRBV6-8 to TRBJ2-4, with D unresolved. The closer fit of TRBJ2-7 to the DNA end suggests the J call may be wrong. The CDR3 spans 15 residues. CDR1 and CDR2 from the germline V gene are MNHGY and SAAAGT. The CDR3 DNA sequence: TGTGCCAGCACCCCGAAAAGGCCCCTCTGCTACGAGCAGTACTTC. Protein: CASTPKRPLCYEQYF.

This clonotype was seen more than once but under ten times. V usage is TRBV18 and J usage is TRBJ1-2, with D possibly being TRBD1 (5 bases). This CDR3 contains 14 residues. V was shortened by 2 bases and J by 9 bases, with 16 bases between the two germline ends. Germline CDR1 reads KGHSH; CDR2 reads LQKENI. DNA of the CDR3: TGTGCCAGCTCACCAGCCTGGACGGAGGGGAGCTACACCTTC. It translates to CASSPAWTEGSYTF.

The J gene is TRBJ1-4, the V gene TRBV12-3 or TRBV12-4; no clear D gene. This CDR3 contains 14 residues. Trimming removed 4 bases from V and 7 bases from J, with 13 bases in between. Written as DNA, the CDR3 is TGTGCCAGCAGTTCCCTCTCGGTTGCTGAAAAACTGTTTTTT. Its protein product is CASSSLSVAEKLFF.

The chain links TRBV6-2 or TRBV6-3 to TRBJ2-7; 12 bases fit TRBD2. CDR3 length: 14 amino acids. V dropped 6 bases and J dropped 4; count of bases not matched to a gene: 4. The germline V gene has CDR1 MNHEY and CDR2 SVGEGT. Here the CDR3 DNA reads TGTGCCAGCAGGACTAGCGGGAGAATTTACGAGCAGTACTTC. It encodes CASRTSGRIYEQYF.

This clonotype was found many times. This chain uses TRBV5-1 with TRBJ1-5, with no clear D. Between the trimmed V and J ends, which lost 1 base and 5 bases, there was a span of 7 bases. CDR1 and CDR2 (germline): SGHRS, YFSETQ. This CDR3 has 13 amino acids. CDR3 nucleotide sequence: TGCGCCAGCAGCTTGAGCAGTCATCAGCCCCAGCATTTT. Translating it yields CASSLSSHQPQHF. Combining the CDR3 with reference TRBV5-1 and TRBJ1-5 gives the whole variable domain KAGVTQTPRYLIKTRGQQVTLSCSPISGHRSVSWYQQTPGQGLQFLFEYFSETQRNKGNFPGRFSGRQFSNSRSEMNVSTLELGDSALYLCASSLSSHQPQHFGDGTRLSIL.

This clonotype has a count of ten or more. The V call is TRBV18, the J call TRBJ2-7, with 7 positions matching TRBD2. The length of the CDR3 is 14 residues. Germline CDR1 is KGHSH and CDR2 is LQKENI. V lost 6 bases and J lost 5; bases outside the gene matches: 10. In nucleotides, the CDR3 is TGTGCCAGCTCTCCGCTGGGAGGGGCCCACGAGCAGTACTTC. It yields the protein CASSPLGGAHEQYF.

This clonotype was detected many times. V usage is TRBV15 and J usage is TRBJ2-1; 7 nucleotides align to TRBD1. J gave up 10 bases and V 5 bases, and 8 bases lay outside the gene matches. Germline V CDR1 and CDR2: LNHNV, YYDKDF (reference sequence). CDR3 length: 13 residues. The CDR3 coding sequence is TGTGCCACCAGCGGTGACAGGGACGGGGAGCAGTTCTTC. Amino acid sequence: CATSGDRDGEQFF. Looking up the rest from reference TRBV15 and TRBJ2-1 gives the full variable domain: DAMVIQNPRYQVTQFGKPVTLSCSQTLNHNVMYWYQQKSSQAPKLLFHYYDKDFNNEADTPDNFQSRRPNTSFCFLDIRSPGLGDTAMYLCATSGDRDGEQFFGPGTRLTVL.

Only one count was recorded for this clonotype. The chain uses TRBV7-9 and TRBJ1-1; TRBD1 is a possible D gene (6 bases). The CDR3 length is 14 residues. Germline V gives CDR1 SEHNR, CDR2 FQNEAQ (reference sequence). V was shortened by 5 bases and J by 5 bases, with 15 bases between the two germline ends. CDR3 sequence: CASSLGQTETEAFF. The CDR3 DNA sequence: TGTGCCAGCAGCCTTGGACAGACCGAAACTGAAGCTTTCTTT.

This clonotype was found a few times. CDR3 sequence reads: CAISPSGLSDEFF. The CDR3 region has the DNA TGTGCCATCAGTCCCTCGGGACTCAGCGACGAGTTCTTC. V gene TRBV10-3 combines with J gene TRBJ2-1; tentative D call: TRBD2 (6 bases). The CDR3 totals 13 residues. V was trimmed by 5 bases and J by 14 bases, leaving 19 bases between them. Per germline, CDR1 ENHRY and CDR2 SYGVKD.

This chain links TRBV20-1 with TRBJ2-3; 11 bases are shared with TRBD2. Trimming removed 3 bases from V and 5 bases from J; junction bases left unmatched: 7. CDR1 is DFQATT and CDR2 is SNEGSKA in the germline V gene (reference sequence). The CDR3 length is 15 residues. CDR3 residues: CSARISGGARDTQYF. The DNA for the CDR3 is TGCAGTGCTAGGATTAGCGGGGGGGCGAGAGATACGCAGTATTTT.

This CDR3 is CSAPRPEFYGYTF. The CDR3 DNA is TGCAGTGCTCCCCGGCCAGAGTTCTATGGCTACACCTTC. This chain links TRBV20-1 with TRBJ1-2; D gene unclear. Germline values: CDR1 DFQATT, CDR2 SNEGSKA (reference sequence). There are 13 residues in the CDR3. The V end lost 5 bases, the J end lost 4 bases, and 14 bases lay between the germline ends.

In regard to this clonotype: Since a much larger clone is just one base distant, this may be a read error. This chain links TRBV7-9 with TRBJ2-3; tentative D call: TRBD2 (6 bases). The CDR3 has 14 residues. Germline V gives CDR1 SEHNR, CDR2 FQNEAQ (reference sequence). The CDR3: CVSSQGSSADTQYF. In DNA form, the CDR3 reads TGTGTCAGCAGCCAAGGGTCTAGCGCAGATACGCAGTATTTT.

This clonotype occurred a few times. This sequence joins TRBV18 and TRBJ2-1; no firm D call. This CDR3 is built from 13 residues. V was shortened by 2 bases and J by 8 bases, with 10 bases between the two germline ends. CDR1 KGHSH and CDR2 LQKENI come from the germline V gene. The CDR3 loop is CASSPAGLDEQFF. The DNA of the CDR3 is TGTGCCAGCTCACCAGCCGGGCTCGATGAGCAGTTCTTC.

This clonotype has ten or more counts. The V and J genes are TRBV7-9 and TRBJ1-2; possibly TRBD1 for D (5 bases). The CDR3 is 15 amino acids. Trimming cost V 0 bases and J 4 bases, with 12 bases left between them. Germline values: CDR1 SEHNR, CDR2 FQNEAQ (reference sequence). The CDR3 region has the DNA TGTGCCAGCAGCTTAGCCTACAGGCCCCCCTATGGCTACACCTTC. Its protein is CASSLAYRPPYGYTF. The full variable domain, in which reference TRBV7-9 and TRBJ1-2 provide the parts outside the CDR3, is DTGVSQNPRHKITKRGQNVTFRCDPISEHNRLYWYRQTLGQGPEFLTYFQNEAQLEKSRLLSDRFSAERPKGSFSTLEIQRTEQGDSAMYLCASSLAYRPPYGYTFGSGTRLTVV.

The chain has TRBV19 and TRBJ2-1, with D tentatively TRBD2 (6 bases). The germline V gene has CDR1 LNHDA and CDR2 SQIVND (reference sequence). The CDR3 is 14 residues long. Trimming shortened V by 6 bases and J by 8 bases, and 17 bases separated the two germline ends. The CDR3 coding sequence is TGTGCCAGTAGCCTATATGGGGGGAGGTATGAGCAGTTCTTC. It specifies CASSLYGGRYEQFF. The whole variable domain, filled in from reference TRBV19 and TRBJ2-1, reads DGGITQSPKYLFRKEGQNVTLSCEQNLNHDAMYWYRQDPGQGLRLIYYSQIVNDFQKGDIAEGYSVSREKKESFPLTVTSAQKNPTAFYLCASSLYGGRYEQFFGPGTRLTVL.

This clonotype has only one observation. The gene calls are TRBV7-3 and TRBJ2-5; 8 bases agree with TRBD2. Unmatched junction bases numbered 11, after V lost 10 bases and J lost 4 bases. Germline loops: CDR1 SGHTA, CDR2 FQGTGA. The CDR3 has 14 residues. This CDR3 reads CAISAAGGGETQYF. The CDR3, as DNA: TGTGCCATCAGTGCGGCGGGGGGAGGAGAGACCCAGTACTTC.

This clonotype was observed many times. The chain has TRBV5-6 and TRBJ2-2; perhaps D is TRBD1 or TRBD2 (6 bases each). The CDR3 spans 13 residues. V lost 2 bases to trimming and J lost 6 bases, with 8 bases between them. CDR1 and CDR2 from the germline V gene are SGHDT and YYEEEE. Here the CDR3 reads CASSLRGPGELFF. CDR3 DNA sequence: TGTGCCAGCAGCTTACGGGGGCCCGGGGAGCTGTTTTTT.

This clonotype was observed many times. The J gene is TRBJ2-7, the V gene TRBV29-1, with 8 bases fitting TRBD2. The CDR3 runs 14 residues. With V trimmed by 8 bases and J by 4 bases, 13 bases remained unmatched. The germline CDR1 and CDR2 sequences are SQVTM and ANQGSEA. The CDR3: CSFGGSGGQYEQYF. CDR3 in DNA: TGCAGCTTCGGAGGGTCGGGGGGGCAATACGAGCAGTACTTC.

This clonotype was seen a few times. This chain uses TRBV7-2 with TRBJ1-2; TRBD1 agrees at 9 bases. Germline-derived CDR1 and CDR2 are SGHTA and FQGNSA. Losses at the gene ends were 1 base for V and 8 bases for J; bases not matched to a gene: 8. The CDR3 is made up of 15 amino acids. The CDR3 DNA is TGTGCCAGCAGCTTAGGGTCCGGGACAGGGAGCGGCTACACCTTC. As protein: CASSLGSGTGSGYTF.